The 4 T cell receptor beta chains below come from one sample, sequenced in a study of T cells in localized non-small cell lung cancer. Some clones are missing from TCRdb's copy, which holds only in-frame ones; the method was immunoSEQ multiplex PCR. The top ten clones hold 5.5% to 7% of a sample with over 25,000 clones, over 80% of them seen once. The sequences come from PBMCs, collected before any cancer treatment. These receptors were collected from a man between 40 and 75 years old with stage II lung adenocarcinoma.

CDR3 nucleotides: TGTGCCAGCAGCCGCCGACAGGGGGCGGCCACTGAAGCTTTCTTT. Amino acid sequence: CASSRRQGAATEAFF. The rearrangement links TRBV28 to TRBJ1-1, with 10 bases fitting TRBD1. Germline CDR1 and CDR2: MDHEN and SYDVKM. V was clipped by 6 bases and J by 4 bases; unmatched bases: 8. CDR3 length: 15 residues.

Details on this clone: The DNA is omitted, as the CDR3 cannot be located on it reliably, and the CDR3 follows TCRdb's listing. The rearrangement joins TRBV5-4 to TRBJ2-5; whether TRBD2, the table's D call, matches the DNA was not checked. From its first to its last residue, the CDR3 has 17 amino acids. The germline V gene encodes CDR1 SGHNT and CDR2 YYREEE (reference sequence). The chain's CDR3 is CASSSSSGTSGRAAQYF.

The chain joins TRBV25-1 to TRBJ2-6; no definite D call. The germline V gene has CDR1 MGHDK and CDR2 SYGVNS. The CDR3 length is 18 residues. The V and J ends lost 4 bases and 0 bases respectively, with 16 bases between them. CDR3 protein: CASSGNLGKSSGANVLTF. In DNA form, the CDR3 reads TGTGCCAGCAGTGGGAACTTAGGGAAGAGCTCTGGGGCCAACGTCCTGACTTTC.

This clone was recorded only once. The chain couples TRBV7-8 to TRBJ2-1, with TRBD2 as a possible D gene (5 bases). The CDR3 length is 15 residues. The V end lost 5 bases, the J end lost 0 bases, and 11 bases lay between the germline ends. CDR1 and CDR2 from the germline V gene are SGHVS and FQNEAQ. The CDR3: CASSHRESSYNEQFF. CDR3 bases: TGTGCCAGCAGCCACCGGGAAAGCTCCTACAATGAGCAGTTCTTC.